The clone carrying this T cell receptor beta chain was picked up a small number of times. Germline CDR1 reads KGHSH; CDR2 reads LQKENI. The ends were cut back, 3 bases at V and 5 bases at J, with 11 bases in the middle. This CDR3 is 15 amino acids long. The data derive from a study of control samples from healthy donors and cancer patients. Sequenced by immunoSEQ multiplex PCR; TCRdb stores in-frame clones only, minus some. The sample has about 150,000 clones, roughly nine tenths seen once. This chain uses TRBV18 with TRBJ1-6; D not resolved. The receptor's source is a man aged 25-45 years in good health. Sequenced input: blood. CDR3 amino acids: CASSPVQADNSPLHF. The CDR3 nucleotides read TGTGCCAGCTCACCGGTGCAGGCCGATAATTCACCCCTCCACTTT.